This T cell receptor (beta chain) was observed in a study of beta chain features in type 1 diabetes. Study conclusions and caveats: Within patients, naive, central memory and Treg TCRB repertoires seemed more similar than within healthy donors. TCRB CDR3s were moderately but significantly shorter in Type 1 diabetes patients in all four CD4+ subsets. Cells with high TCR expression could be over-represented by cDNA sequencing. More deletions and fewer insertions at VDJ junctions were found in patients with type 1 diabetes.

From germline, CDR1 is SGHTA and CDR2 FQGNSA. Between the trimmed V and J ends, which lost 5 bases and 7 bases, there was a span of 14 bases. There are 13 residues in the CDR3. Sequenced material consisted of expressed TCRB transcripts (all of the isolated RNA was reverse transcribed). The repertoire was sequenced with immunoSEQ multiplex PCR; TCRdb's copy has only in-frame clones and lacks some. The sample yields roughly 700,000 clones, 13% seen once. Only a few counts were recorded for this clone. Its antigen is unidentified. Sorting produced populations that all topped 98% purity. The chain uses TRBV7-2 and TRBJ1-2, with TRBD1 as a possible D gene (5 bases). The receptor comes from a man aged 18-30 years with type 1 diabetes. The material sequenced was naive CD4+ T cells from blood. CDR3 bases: TGTGCCAGCAGCCCTCCATGGGGGACTGGCTACACCTTC. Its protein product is CASSPPWGTGYTF.